This T cell receptor (beta chain) derives from a study of T-cell reconstitution after alpha-beta-depleted transplantation in children. Regarding the study as a whole: Some patients showed high day-60 TCRbeta diversity, which derived from surviving recipient T cells and thymic progenitors. T-cell counts and diversity at one year post-transplant came mainly from newly produced T cells. Alpha-beta T cells about two months after transplant reportedly derived from several hundred expanded graft clones.

This clonotype came up many times. Its antigen is still unknown. This CDR3 spans 16 amino acids. Germline values: CDR1 LNHNV, CDR2 YYDKDF (reference sequence). Trimming took 3 bases from V and 1 from J, leaving 13 bases between them. Researchers prepared the TCRbeta library using unique molecular identifiers, the study reports. A single record per CDR3 protein comes from TCRdb applying MiXCR to the PCR reads. The sample has approximately 350,000 distinct CDR3 sequences, under 20% seen once. The rearrangement joins TRBV15 to TRBJ2-4, with D perhaps TRBD1 or TRBD2 (5 bases each). Material: PBMCs, mostly from graft donor cells, obtained 360 days after TCRalphabeta/CD19-depleted stem cell transplant. The TCR comes from a male patient aged 2-9 years who had a stem cell transplant for acute lymphoblastic leukemia, so the T cells may come from the graft donor. The CDR3 DNA follows: TGTGCCACCAGCAGTTTACTATGGGGGGCCAAAAACATTCAGTACTTC. Amino acid sequence: CATSSLLWGAKNIQYF.